The 10 T cell receptor beta chains below were found in one sample sequenced in a study of Tregs in tolerant kidney transplant recipients. The table came from immunoSEQ multiplex PCR; TCRdb's copy has only in-frame clones and leaves some out. The sample lists approximately 260,000 clones, about 86% seen once, with roughly 0.67% in the top ten. Sequencing was carried out using CD4+ T cells from blood. The receptors originated from a human donor in good health.

J is TRBJ2-2 and V is TRBV18, with 14 bases aligning to TRBD2. The CDR3 spans 16 residues. V was pared by 1 base and J by 5 bases, with 0 bases of the junction left unmatched. Germline-derived CDR1 and CDR2 are KGHSH and LQKENI. Written as DNA, the CDR3 is TGTGCCAGCTCACCACGGACTAGCGGGAGGACCGGGGAGCTGTTTTTT. Translation: CASSPRTSGRTGELFF.

The J gene is TRBJ2-3, the V gene TRBV5-6, with D possibly being TRBD1 (6 bases). This CDR3 is built from 14 residues. The V and J ends lost 6 bases and 0 bases respectively, with 11 bases between them. Germline loops: CDR1 SGHDT, CDR2 YYEEEE. The CDR3 reads CASTQGFSTDTQYF. CDR3 nucleotides: TGTGCCAGCACCCAGGGGTTTAGCACAGATACGCAGTATTTT.

V gene TRBV7-8 combines with J gene TRBJ2-7; 13 nucleotides match TRBD2. The CDR3 is made up of 19 amino acids. Germline assignment: CDR1 SGHVS and CDR2 FQNEAQ. J gave up 2 bases and V 4 bases, and 14 bases lay outside the gene matches. CDR3 in DNA: TGTGCCAGCAGCTCCCGATCGGGACTAGCGGGAACATACGCCTACGAGCAGTACTTC. Translation gives CASSSRSGLAGTYAYEQYF.

A few counts support this clone. V is TRBV6-5 and J is TRBJ2-3; 8 bases agree with TRBD2. Losses at the gene ends were 5 bases for V and 5 bases for J; bases not matched to a gene: 6. The CDR3 loop spans 14 amino acids. From germline, CDR1 is MNHEY and CDR2 SVGAGI. The CDR3 region is CASSDSRGGDTQYF. Here the CDR3 DNA reads TGTGCCAGCAGTGATTCCCGGGGGGGAGATACGCAGTATTTT.

The V gene is TRBV5-4, the J gene TRBJ1-1; D is possibly TRBD1 (5 bases). The CDR3 is 13 residues long. V was cut by 4 bases and J by 1 base, with 8 bases left in between. Germline-derived CDR1 and CDR2 are SGHNT and YYREEE (reference sequence). This CDR3 is CASSQGRNTEAFF. The DNA of the CDR3 is TGTGCCAGCAGCCAGGGCCGGAACACTGAAGCTTTCTTT.

This clone came up once. V is TRBV5-1 and J is TRBJ1-1; unclear D gene. Germline V gives CDR1 SGHRS, CDR2 YFSETQ. This CDR3 comprises 14 residues. V shed 2 bases and J shed 0 bases, with 8 bases lying between them. Here the CDR3 reads CASSFQPVNTEAFF. Written as DNA, the CDR3 is TGCGCCAGCAGCTTTCAGCCCGTGAACACTGAAGCTTTCTTT.

In its sample, this clone was seen a few times. The J gene is TRBJ2-1, the V gene TRBV4-2; TRBD2 is a possible D gene (5 bases). The germline V gene has CDR1 LGHNA and CDR2 YNFKEQ. CDR3 length: 15 amino acids. V shed 0 bases and J shed 6 bases, with 12 bases lying between them. The CDR3 reads CASSQDYIEGNEQFF. Here the CDR3 DNA reads TGTGCCAGCAGCCAAGATTATATAGAGGGCAATGAGCAGTTCTTC.

This clone occurred a few times. This chain links TRBV10-3 with TRBJ1-2, with D possibly TRBD1 on 5 matching bases. CDR1 ENHRY and CDR2 SYGVKD come from the germline V gene. The CDR3 is made up of 11 amino acids. Trimming stripped 5 bases from V and 6 bases from J, with 7 bases between. Here the CDR3 DNA reads TGTGCCATCAGTCTGGGGGATGGCTACACCTTC. It codes for CAISLGDGYTF.

This chain links TRBV18 with TRBJ2-5; the D gene is possibly TRBD2 (6 bases). V was shortened by 3 bases and J by 5 bases, with 19 bases between the two germline ends. The CDR3 length is 16 residues. CDR1 KGHSH and CDR2 LQKENI come from the germline V gene. The CDR3 sequence: CASSPSAEGARETQYF. The CDR3 nucleotides read TGTGCCAGCTCACCTTCGGCGGAGGGAGCGAGGGAGACCCAGTACTTC. The whole variable domain, filled in from reference TRBV18 and TRBJ2-5, reads NAGVMQNPRHLVRRRGQEARLRCSPMKGHSHVYWYRQLPEEGLKFMVYLQKENIIDESGMPKERFSAEFPKEGPSILRIQQVVRGDSAAYFCASSPSAEGARETQYFGPGTRLLVL.

The chain employs TRBV4-2 and TRBJ2-1, with 8 bases matching TRBD1. From germline, CDR1 is LGHNA and CDR2 YNFKEQ. There are 16 residues in the CDR3. Germline trimming cut 3 bases from V and 3 bases from J; bases unmatched to any gene: 7. Here the CDR3 DNA reads TGTGCCAGCAGCCACTTCGGACAGGGATACTACAATGAGCAGTTCTTC. This translates into CASSHFGQGYYNEQFF.